Included here is one TCR beta chain sequence, with context. The antigen remains unidentified. Germline assignment: CDR1 SGHAT and CDR2 FQNNGV. The CDR3 extends over 16 amino acids. Trimming removed 1 base at V and 4 bases at J, with 13 bases between. This entry belongs to a study of human T cells and chemical hapten exposure. MiXCR, run by TCRdb on the RACE reads, gives a single entry per CDR3 protein. The data hold a few hundred thousand distinct CDR3 sequences, with about 6% observed a single time. Time point in this sample: patch test 2, 6 weeks after DPC sensitization. Treatment in this sample: therapeutic diphenylcyclopropenone sensitization with weekly scalp DPC. General study points: High-frequency TCRs, those above 1 in 1000, stayed the same after DPC sensitization.

The TCR originated in a woman under 30 with alopecia areata. Some clones in this sample may be carry-over from other donors' samples. Sequencing used whole blood, obtained in connection with sensitization to the hapten diphenylcyclopropenone (DPC). The V and J genes are TRBV11-2 and TRBJ2-2; D perhaps matches TRBD2 (6 bases). CDR3 sequence reads: CASSLGVGLSTGELFF. DNA of the CDR3: TGTGCCAGCAGCTTAGGGGTGGGACTGAGCACCGGGGAGCTGTTTTTT.